This T cell receptor (beta chain) was obtained from a study of cytomegalovirus exposure and HLA in healthy donors. Overall study: Earlier results showed approximately 120 million unique TCR beta sequences derived from approximately 170 million T cells. Points from the study as a whole: A later analysis showed HLA-associated TCR beta chains outstripping equally common others in clonal expansion. There were some public TCRs occurring in many donors, but most TCR sequences were rare.

Primers: 60 Vbeta forward and 13 Jbeta reverse. The table came from immunoSEQ multiplex PCR; TCRdb's copy has only in-frame clones and leaves some out. The sample includes tens of thousands of clones, about 81% of them seen just once. Details on this clone: Its antigen is unidentified.

The length of the CDR3 is 16 residues. Germline CDR1 reads KGHSH; CDR2 reads LQKENI. The J segment lost 1 base and the V segment lost 0 bases, leaving 3 bases of the junction unmatched. This chain links TRBV18 with TRBJ1-1; 9 nucleotides match TRBD1. Sequences were obtained from PBMCs. This clonotype was obtained from a man between 18 and 35 years old in good health and CMV-seronegative. The CDR3 spells CASSPPTGGPNTEAFF. CDR3 nucleotide sequence: TGTGCCAGCTCACCACCAACAGGGGGCCCGAACACTGAAGCTTTCTTT.